This paragraph covers one T cell receptor (beta chain) sequence. This entry comes from a study of blood T cell repertoires in COVID-19. Germline trimming cut 5 bases from V and 17 bases from J; bases unmatched to any gene: 10. The CDR3 spans 13 residues. Per germline, CDR1 SNHLY and CDR2 FYNNEI. Sequencing used immunoSEQ multiplex PCR; TCRdb keeps in-frame clones, though not all of them. The sample yields 250,000 to 350,000 clones, 70% to 90% seen once. The rearrangement joins TRBV2 to TRBJ2-6; 9 bases fit TRBD1. This clonotype was obtained from a woman aged 45-59 years who had recovered from COVID-19. Sequenced: peripheral blood. CDR3 DNA sequence: TGTGCCAGCAGTAACCGGGACAGGGCTTTAGTGACTTTC. The encoded protein is CASSNRDRALVTF.